Listed here are 21 T cell receptor beta chains from one sample, sequenced in a study of shared clonotypes between healthy human individuals. The protocol was immunoSEQ multiplex PCR, while the TCRdb copy is restricted to in-frame clones and leaves out a portion. The table includes roughly 1,100,000 clones, 75% detected once. Sequencing used memory CD4+ T cells sorted from blood. Subset denoted: CD45RA-negative fraction. These receptors were taken from a man aged 18-30 years in good health.

The chain has TRBV28 and TRBJ2-7; D gene ambiguous. From germline, CDR1 is MDHEN and CDR2 SYDVKM. The CDR3 contains 14 residues. V lost 2 bases and J 2 bases, leaving 10 bases between the germline ends. The CDR3 loop is CASSLRRSTYEQYF. The CDR3, as DNA: TGTGCCAGCAGTTTAAGGCGGAGTACCTACGAGCAGTACTTC. Supplemented by reference TRBV28 and TRBJ2-7, the full variable domain reads DVKVTQSSRYLVKRTGEKVFLECVQDMDHENMFWYRQDPGLGLRLIYFSYDVKMKEKGDIPEGYSVSREKKERFSLILESASTNQTSMYLCASSLRRSTYEQYFGPGTRLTVT.

The CDR3 is CASSFGSSTDTQYF. The CDR3 DNA reads TGTGCCAGCAGTTTTGGTTCTAGCACAGATACGCAGTATTTT. J is TRBJ2-3 and V is TRBV5-4; no clear D gene. Looked up from germline, CDR1 is SGHNT and CDR2 is YYREEE (reference sequence). Trimming stripped 5 bases from V and 0 bases from J, with 10 bases between. There are 14 residues in the CDR3.

The chain couples TRBV5-4 to TRBJ2-3; 7 bases are a match to TRBD2. V gave up 1 base and J gave up 0 bases; unmatched junction bases: 5. Germline CDR1 and CDR2: SGHNT and YYREEE (reference sequence). This CDR3 is 16 amino acids long. CDR3 nucleotides: TGTGCCAGCAGCTTGTATGGCGGGAGTAGCACAGATACGCAGTATTTT. Translation: CASSLYGGSSTDTQYF.

The chain employs TRBV10-1 and TRBJ2-7, with TRBD2 identical over 11 bases. J lost 6 bases, V lost 2 bases, and 6 bases had no gene match. This CDR3 has 15 residues. From germline, CDR1 is WNHNN and CDR2 SYGVQD (reference sequence). The CDR3 DNA is TGCGCCAGCAGTGAGACTAGCGGGAGATCTCCCGAGCAGTACTTC. Encoded protein: CASSETSGRSPEQYF.

Comments on this clone: Other DNA sequences in this sample translate to the same CDR3. This rearrangement joins TRBV12-5 to TRBJ2-7, with a weak D call TRBD2 (7 bases). Germline CDR1 LGHNT, CDR2 FRNRAP. The CDR3 is made up of 13 amino acids. The V end lost 6 bases, the J end lost 5 bases, and 14 bases lay between the germline ends. As DNA, the CDR3 is TGTGCTAGTGGCCCCTCGGGGGGCGACGAGCAGTACTTC. Its protein product is CASGPSGGDEQYF.

The chain has TRBV21-1 and TRBJ2-3; TRBD2 is the table's D call, not checked against the DNA. TRBV21-1 corresponds to a pseudogene. The CDR3 runs to 13 residues. Written as DNA, the CDR3 is TGTGCCAGCAGGGGGAGGGACACAGATACGCAGTATTTT. The encoded protein is CASRGRDTDTQYF.

The CDR3 spells CASSTPGSNQPQHF. The CDR3 nucleotides are TGTGCCAGCAGTACCCCGGGTAGCAATCAGCCCCAGCATTTT. The V and J genes are TRBV6-5 and TRBJ1-5; D unresolved. V was clipped by 5 bases and J by 0 bases, with 8 bases between them. The germline CDR1 and CDR2 sequences are MNHEY and SVGAGI. The CDR3 spans 14 residues.

The chain joins TRBV20-1 to TRBJ1-5; D perhaps matches TRBD1 (6 bases). V lost 3 bases and J 11 bases, leaving 11 bases between the germline ends. The CDR3 runs to 11 residues. The germline V gene has CDR1 DFQATT and CDR2 SNEGSKA (reference sequence). The CDR3 reads CSASQDSAQHF. The CDR3 nucleotides read TGCAGTGCTAGCCAGGACAGTGCCCAGCATTTT.

The chain combines TRBV6-4 with TRBJ2-7, with unresolved D. V shed 8 bases and J shed 3 bases, with 8 bases lying between them. Germline-derived CDR1 and CDR2 are MRHNA and SNTAGT. The CDR3 loop spans 11 amino acids. The CDR3 protein is CASLGFYEQYF. Written as DNA, the CDR3 is TGTGCCAGCCTAGGGTTCTACGAGCAGTACTTC.

The J gene is TRBJ2-7, the V gene TRBV6-1; D unresolved. The V and J ends lost 7 bases and 0 bases respectively, with 16 bases between them. The CDR3 spans 15 residues. Germline values: CDR1 MNHNS, CDR2 SASEGT. The CDR3: CASTERHVPSYEQYF. CDR3 nucleotides: TGTGCCAGCACGGAGAGGCATGTACCCTCCTACGAGCAGTACTTC.

About this clone: Other DNA sequences in this sample translate to the same CDR3. The V and J genes are TRBV7-9 and TRBJ2-3, with D unclear. There are 14 residues in the CDR3. CDR1 and CDR2 (germline): SEHNR, FQNEAQ (reference sequence). V dropped 1 base and J dropped 5 bases, with 10 bases sitting between them. The CDR3 protein is CASSLGLARDTQYF. Written as DNA, the CDR3 is TGTGCCAGCAGCTTAGGTCTGGCGAGAGATACGCAGTATTTT.

The chain combines TRBV5-1 with TRBJ2-2, with unresolved D. Looked up from germline, CDR1 is SGHRS and CDR2 is YFSETQ. This CDR3 comprises 14 residues. V gave up 5 bases and J gave up 6 bases, with 14 bases separating them. The CDR3 sequence: CASRRVLSAGELFF. Here the CDR3 DNA reads TGCGCCAGCAGACGAGTCCTCTCCGCCGGGGAGCTGTTTTTT.

This sequence joins TRBV2 and TRBJ2-5, with 7 bases that match TRBD1. There are 13 residues in the CDR3. Germline CDR1 reads SNHLY; CDR2 reads FYNNEI. J was trimmed by 5 bases and V by 4 bases; bases with no gene match: 4. CDR3 residues: CASSGGGLETQYF. The CDR3 region has the DNA TGTGCCAGCAGTGGAGGGGGCTTGGAGACCCAGTACTTC.

Note on this clone: This may be a read error, as it is one base from a much larger clone. V usage is TRBV27 and J usage is TRBJ2-7, with D unclear. V was clipped by 6 bases and J by 4 bases, with 4 bases between them. This CDR3 contains 10 residues. Germline CDR1 MNHEY, CDR2 SMNVEV (reference sequence). The CDR3 spells CASSHYEQYF. For the CDR3, the DNA is TGTGCCAGCAGCCATTACGAGCAGTACTTC.

The rearrangement links TRBV11-2 to TRBJ2-5, with D uncertain. In germline, CDR1 is SGHAT, CDR2 FQNNGV. This CDR3 has 13 residues. Trimming stripped 4 bases from V and 2 bases from J, with 8 bases between. CDR3 coding DNA: TGTGCCAGCAGCTCCCGCGTTCAAGAGACCCAGTACTTC. Protein sequence: CASSSRVQETQYF.

This chain uses TRBV6-5 with TRBJ2-7, with TRBD2 matching over 16 bases. CDR1 MNHEY and CDR2 SVGAGI come from the germline V gene. The CDR3 contains 14 residues. V shed 7 bases, J shed 7 bases, and the junction held 4 bases outside the gene matches. Written as DNA, the CDR3 is TGTGCCAGCAAACCGGGACTAGCGGGAGGGGAGCAGTACTTC. Protein sequence: CASKPGLAGGEQYF.

V gene TRBV13 combines with J gene TRBJ2-7; D gene ambiguous. The V gene's germline CDR1 is PRHDT and CDR2 FYEKMQ (reference sequence). With 2 bases removed from V and 4 bases from J, the gap between germline ends came to 6 bases. The CDR3 has 12 amino acids. CDR3 protein: CASSLHRYEQYF. CDR3 in DNA: TGTGCCAGCAGCTTACATCGGTACGAGCAGTACTTC.

The chain uses TRBV7-8 and TRBJ1-5, with a possible D match to TRBD1 (5 bases). V was clipped by 4 bases and J by 0 bases, with 10 bases between them. CDR1 is SGHVS, CDR2 FQNEAQ, per germline. The CDR3 totals 15 residues. The CDR3 DNA sequence: TGTGCCAGCAGCTCCGACAGTTATAGCAATCAGCCCCAGCATTTT. It encodes CASSSDSYSNQPQHF.

The rearrangement joins TRBV28 to TRBJ2-5; D unresolved. V dropped 7 bases and J dropped 3 bases, with 9 bases sitting between them. There are 12 residues in the CDR3. Germline assignment: CDR1 MDHEN and CDR2 SYDVKM. The CDR3 reads CASTRPKETQYF. CDR3 bases: TGTGCCAGCACGAGACCTAAAGAGACCCAGTACTTC.

This chain links TRBV7-2 with TRBJ2-3; D perhaps matches TRBD2 (6 bases). The germline gives CDR1 SGHTA, CDR2 FQGNSA. Trimming took off 3 bases at V and 0 bases at J, with 10 bases between the two ends. This CDR3 has 15 residues. The CDR3 here is CASSFKAGSTDTQYF. As DNA, the CDR3 is TGTGCCAGCAGCTTTAAAGCGGGTAGCACAGATACGCAGTATTTT. The full variable domain, completed using reference TRBV7-2 and TRBJ2-3, is GAGVSQSPSNKVTEKGKDVELRCDPISGHTALYWYRQSLGQGLEFLIYFQGNSAPDKSGLPSDRFSAERTGGSVSTLTIQRTQQEDSAVYLCASSFKAGSTDTQYFGPGTRLTVL.

This chain uses TRBV5-4 with TRBJ2-7; unclear D gene. CDR1 and CDR2 from the germline V gene are SGHNT and YYREEE (reference sequence). The V end lost 2 bases, the J end lost 6 bases, and 12 bases lay between the germline ends. The CDR3 contains 13 residues. The CDR3 spells CASSLDLYSEQYF. DNA of the CDR3: TGTGCCAGCAGCTTAGACCTCTATAGCGAGCAGTACTTC.